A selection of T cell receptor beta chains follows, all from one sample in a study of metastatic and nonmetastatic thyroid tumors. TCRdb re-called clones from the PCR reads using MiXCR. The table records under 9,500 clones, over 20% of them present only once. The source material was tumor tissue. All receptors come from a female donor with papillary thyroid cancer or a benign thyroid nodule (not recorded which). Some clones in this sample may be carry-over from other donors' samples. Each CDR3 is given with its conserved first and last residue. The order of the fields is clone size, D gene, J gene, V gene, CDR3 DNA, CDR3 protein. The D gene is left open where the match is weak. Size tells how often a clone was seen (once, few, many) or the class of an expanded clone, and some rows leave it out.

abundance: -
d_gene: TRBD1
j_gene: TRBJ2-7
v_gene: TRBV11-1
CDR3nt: TGTGCCAGAAGCTTCGGGACAGGGTTACAAGAGCAGTACTTC
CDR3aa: CARSFGTGLQEQYF

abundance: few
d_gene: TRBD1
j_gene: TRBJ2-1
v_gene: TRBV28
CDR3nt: TGTGCCAGCAGTTTCTACTTTGAGGACAGGGGGCTAAATGAGCAGTTCTTC
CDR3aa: CASSFYFEDRGLNEQFF

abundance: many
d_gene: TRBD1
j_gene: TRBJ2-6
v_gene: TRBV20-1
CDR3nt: TGCAGTGCTAGAGTGACAGGGGGTTCGCACTCTGGGGCCAACGTCCTGACTTTC
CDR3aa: CSARVTGGSHSGANVLTF

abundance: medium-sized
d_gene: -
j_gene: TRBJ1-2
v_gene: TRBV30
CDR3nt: TGTGCCTGGAGTGTTTGGGATGCGGGGAACTATGGCTACACCTTC
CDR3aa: CAWSVWDAGNYGYTF

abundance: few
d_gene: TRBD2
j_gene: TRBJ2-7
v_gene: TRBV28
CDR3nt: TGTGCCAGCAGTTACCATCGGTCTAGCGGGAGAGTAGGTTACGAGCAGTACTTC
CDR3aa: CASSYHRSSGRVGYEQYF

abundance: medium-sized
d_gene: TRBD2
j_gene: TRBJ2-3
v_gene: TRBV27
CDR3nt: TGTGCCAGCAGTTTACTTGGCGGGGGGAGGAATACGCAGTATTTT
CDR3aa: CASSLLGGGRNTQYF

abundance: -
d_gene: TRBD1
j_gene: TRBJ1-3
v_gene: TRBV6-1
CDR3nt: TGTGCCAGCAGGCGACAGGGTCGGGGTGGTTACACCATATATTTT
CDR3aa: CASRRQGRGGYTIYF

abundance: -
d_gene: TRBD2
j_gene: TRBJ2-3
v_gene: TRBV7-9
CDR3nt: TGTGCCAGCAGCACTAGCGGGGTGGATACGCAGTATTTT
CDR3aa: CASSTSGVDTQYF

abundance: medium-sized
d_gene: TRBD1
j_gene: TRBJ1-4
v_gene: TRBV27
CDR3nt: TGTGCCAGCGGCGGGACAGGGTCAAAACTGTTTTTT
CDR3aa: CASGGTGSKLFF

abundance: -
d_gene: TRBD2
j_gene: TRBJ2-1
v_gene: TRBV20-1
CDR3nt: TGCAGTGCTAGTCCCGTTCTAGCGGCTGTACGGGAGCAGTTCTTC
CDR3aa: CSASPVLAAVREQFF

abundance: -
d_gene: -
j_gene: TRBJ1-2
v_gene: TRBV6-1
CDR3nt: TGTGCCAGCAGTGAAGTTCGGAAGAACTATGGCTACACCTTC
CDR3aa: CASSEVRKNYGYTF

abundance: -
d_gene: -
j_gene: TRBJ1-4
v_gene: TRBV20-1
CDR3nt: TGCAGTGCACGACAGGCAACTAATGAAAAACTGTTTTTT
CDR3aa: CSARQATNEKLFF

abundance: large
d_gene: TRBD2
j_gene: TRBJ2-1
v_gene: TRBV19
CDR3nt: TGTGCCAGTAGGGTAGGACTAGATGGTGAGCAGTTCTTC
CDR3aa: CASRVGLDGEQFF

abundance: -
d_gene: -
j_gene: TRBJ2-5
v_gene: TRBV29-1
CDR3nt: TGCAGCGTCCGCGCACAGACCCGGTACTTC
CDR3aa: CSVRAQTRYF

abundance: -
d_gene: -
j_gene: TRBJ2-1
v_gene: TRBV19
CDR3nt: TGTGCCAGCCGGGACTTTTACAATGAGCAGTTCTTC
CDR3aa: CASRDFYNEQFF

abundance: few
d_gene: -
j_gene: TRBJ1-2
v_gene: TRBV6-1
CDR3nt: TGTGCCAGTAGAGAAGATGGCTACACCTTC
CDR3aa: CASREDGYTF